The present TCR beta chain was sequenced within a study of T-cell reconstitution after alpha-beta-depleted transplantation in children. Broader study findings: T cells produced anew were the main source of T-cell counts and diversity one year after transplant. Approximately two months post-transplant, alpha-beta T cells reportedly originated from several hundred expanded graft clones.

This clonotype came up many times. Its antigen is as yet unknown. Using unique molecular identifiers, the investigators prepared the TCRbeta library. TCRdb independently ran MiXCR on the PCR reads; one entry per CDR3 protein. The sample lists hundreds of thousands of distinct CDR3 sequences; 6.5% to 9% were seen once. The receptor's source is a male patient younger than 18 who had a stem cell transplant for acute lymphoblastic leukemia, so the T cells may come from the graft donor. This material consisted of PBMCs, mostly from graft donor cells, taken 180 days after TCRalphabeta/CD19-depleted stem cell transplant.

The CDR3, as DNA: TGTGCCAGCCGGGACAGATCTAGCTATGGCTACACCTTC. It yields the protein CASRDRSSYGYTF. The chain is built from TRBV9 and TRBJ1-2; 7 bases map to TRBD1. Germline V gives CDR1 SGDLS, CDR2 YYNGEE. Trimming removed 7 bases from V and 4 bases from J; junction bases left unmatched: 7. The CDR3 is 13 amino acids.